Each of the 29 T cell receptor beta chains below was sequenced from the same sample in a study of T cell changes during pregnancy in multiple sclerosis (dated by TCRdb to between 2018 and 2021). The library was made by the immunoSEQ multiplex PCR assay. What TCRdb holds here is the immuneACCESS table cut down to in-frame rearrangements. Part of the clones is not present; checked against another copy, under half of the missing clones reflect an unresolved V gene, and the others are unexplained. This sample is represented by over 40,000 clones; about 90% of them were singletons. Of the sample, roughly 4.5% falls within the top ten clones. Sequenced material: peripheral blood, taken in the second trimester of pregnancy. These receptors came from a female donor in good health, enrolled as a control in a pregnancy study.

Written as DNA, the CDR3 is TGTGCCAGCAGCTTGGGACAGGGGGAGAACACCGGGGAGCTGTTTTTT. It encodes CASSLGQGENTGELFF. The chain couples TRBV5-8 to TRBJ2-2; 9 nucleotides match TRBD1. V shed 0 bases, J shed 1 base, and the junction held 1 base outside the gene matches. This CDR3 is 16 amino acids long. CDR1 is SGHTS, CDR2 YDEGEE, per germline.

This clone was seen a few times. V usage is TRBV5-5 and J usage is TRBJ1-2, with D hard to call. V lost 4 bases and J lost 3, with 10 bases in between. This CDR3 spans 13 amino acids. Germline assignment: CDR1 SGHKS and CDR2 YYEKEE (reference sequence). The CDR3 sequence: CASSAGMDYGYTF. Here the CDR3 DNA reads TGTGCCAGCAGCGCGGGGATGGACTATGGCTACACCTTC.

V and J are TRBV27 and TRBJ1-1; maybe TRBD1 (6 bases). From germline, CDR1 is MNHEY and CDR2 SMNVEV (reference sequence). The CDR3 covers 16 residues. With 1 base removed from V and 6 bases from J, the gap between germline ends came to 18 bases. CDR3 region: CASSLWGGPPLPEAFF. In DNA form, the CDR3 reads TGTGCCAGCAGTTTATGGGGGGGGCCGCCTCTCCCTGAAGCTTTCTTT.

This clone was observed once. The rearrangement uses TRBV30 and TRBJ2-3; D might be TRBD2 (5 bases). Germline V gives CDR1 GTSNPN, CDR2 SVGIG (reference sequence). V lost 0 bases and J 6 bases, leaving 16 bases between the germline ends. This CDR3 contains 15 residues. The chain's CDR3 is CAWSVSARVWDTQYF. The CDR3 nucleotides are TGTGCCTGGAGTGTATCTGCGCGGGTGTGGGATACGCAGTATTTT.

This clone was picked up one time. The rearrangement links TRBV27 to TRBJ1-1; TRBD1 is a possible D gene (6 bases). V lost 3 bases, J lost 5 bases, and 13 bases lay in between. This CDR3 has 14 amino acids. Germline V gene lookup returns CDR1 MNHEY and CDR2 SMNVEV (reference sequence). The CDR3 DNA sequence: TGTGCCAGCAGTTTCATAGGGGGAAGTACTGAAGCTTTCTTT. As protein: CASSFIGGSTEAFF.

The chain uses TRBV6-5 and TRBJ1-2, with 7 bases that match TRBD1. Unmatched junction bases numbered 0, after V lost 2 bases and J lost 3 bases. Germline CDR1 MNHEY, CDR2 SVGAGI. This CDR3 contains 13 residues. The CDR3 reads CASSYDRDYGYTF. DNA for the CDR3: TGTGCCAGCAGTTACGACAGGGACTATGGCTACACCTTC.

The chain's CDR3 is CASSIKTGPTF. Here the CDR3 DNA reads TGTGCCAGCAGCATAAAGACAGGGCCAACCTTC. The chain recombines TRBV7-2 with TRBJ1-2, with 7 bases aligning to TRBD1. The ends lost 5 bases at V and 14 bases at J; junction bases unmatched: 8. The CDR3 runs 11 residues. Germline lookup yields CDR1 SGHTA and CDR2 FQGNSA. Together with reference TRBV7-2 and TRBJ1-2, the CDR3 gives the full variable domain: GAGVSQSPSNKVTEKGKDVELRCDPISGHTALYWYRQSLGQGLEFLIYFQGNSAPDKSGLPSDRFSAERTGGSVSTLTIQRTQQEDSAVYLCASSIKTGPTFGSGTRLTVV.

The gene calls are TRBV7-8 and TRBJ2-7; D might be TRBD2 (5 bases). The V gene lost 0 bases and the J gene lost 6 bases, with 21 bases spanning the gap. The CDR3 has 17 residues. Germline V gene sequence: CDR1 SGHVS, CDR2 FQNEAQ. The CDR3 DNA follows: TGTGCCAGCAGCTTAGCGGTTCCAGGCGTCGGGGTTACCGAGCAGTACTTC. Translating it yields CASSLAVPGVGVTEQYF.

This chain uses TRBV19 with TRBJ2-3; a weak D match, TRBD2 (6 bases). CDR3 length equals 14 residues. Trimming left V 5 bases short and J 4 bases short, with 13 bases between. CDR1 and CDR2 from the germline V gene are LNHDA and SQIVND (reference sequence). CDR3 amino acids: CASSLGGTPDTQYF. CDR3 nucleotides: TGTGCCAGTAGTTTGGGGGGTACCCCAGATACGCAGTATTTT.

The CDR3 region has the DNA TGTGCCAGCAGCGGGGACAGGTCTAGCTCTGGAAACACCATATATTTT. Protein sequence: CASSGDRSSSGNTIYF. The chain uses TRBV5-5 and TRBJ1-3; 8 bases fit TRBD1. V lost 4 bases to trimming and J lost 0 bases; unmatched junction nucleotides: 6. CDR3 length equals 16 residues. Germline CDR1 and CDR2: SGHKS and YYEKEE (reference sequence). The variable domain in full, completed from reference TRBV5-5 and TRBJ1-3, reads DAGVTQSPTHLIKTRGQQVTLRCSPISGHKSVSWYQQVLGQGPQFIFQYYEKEERGRGNFPDRFSARQFPNYSSELNVNALLLGDSALYLCASSGDRSSSGNTIYFGEGSWLTVV.

The V call is TRBV4-1, the J call TRBJ2-5, with TRBD2 identical over 12 bases. The CDR3 is 16 amino acids. V shed 3 bases and J 10 bases; nucleotides not matched to a gene: 12. CDR1 and CDR2 from the germline V gene are MGHRA and YSYEKL. This CDR3 reads CASSHRTSGTALSQYF. The CDR3 bases are TGCGCCAGCAGCCATCGGACTAGCGGGACCGCATTGAGCCAGTACTTC.

V and J are TRBV2 and TRBJ1-5; TRBD1 aligns across 7 bases. The CDR3 length is 15 residues. Germline values: CDR1 SNHLY, CDR2 FYNNEI. J was trimmed by 5 bases and V by 6 bases; bases with no gene match: 10. The CDR3 DNA reads TGTGCCAGCAGACCCGGGACAGACCACTATCAGCCCCAGCATTTT. Translating gives CASRPGTDHYQPQHF. The whole variable domain, remainder taken from reference TRBV2 and TRBJ1-5, is EPEVTQTPSHQVTQMGQEVILRCVPISNHLYFYWYRQILGQKVEFLVSFYNNEISEKSEIFDDQFSVERPDGSNFTLKIRSTKLEDSAMYFCASRPGTDHYQPQHFGDGTRLSIL.

The V gene is TRBV11-1, the J gene TRBJ2-3, with a tentative D call TRBD2 (6 bases). The germline V and J ends were trimmed by 6 bases and 1 base, with 17 bases remaining between them. CDR1 and CDR2 from the germline V gene are SGHAT and FQDESV (reference sequence). This CDR3 is built from 16 residues. The CDR3 DNA sequence: TGTGCCAGCAGTTCCGACGGGGGAATGGGCACAGATACGCAGTATTTT. This sequence encodes CASSSDGGMGTDTQYF.

The chain has TRBV7-2 and TRBJ2-7; D is unclear. Germline CDR1 reads SGHTA; CDR2 reads FQGNSA. V was cut by 5 bases and J by 3 bases, with 8 bases left in between. The CDR3 is made up of 12 amino acids. The CDR3: CASSVNIYEQYF. CDR3 coding DNA: TGTGCCAGCAGCGTAAATATCTACGAGCAGTACTTC.

The table lists this clone with a few counts. The CDR3 region has the DNA TGTGCCAGCAGTGAGGGGAGACATAGCAATCAGCCCCAGCATTTT. It translates to CASSEGRHSNQPQHF. The gene calls are TRBV2 and TRBJ1-5; D is unresolved. The V end lost 3 bases, the J end lost 0 bases, and 9 bases lay between the germline ends. This CDR3 contains 15 residues. Germline CDR1 is SNHLY and CDR2 is FYNNEI.

The J gene is TRBJ2-7, the V gene TRBV7-9; no clear D. CDR3 length equals 11 residues. Germline loops: CDR1 SEHNR, CDR2 FQNEAQ (reference sequence). The V and J ends lost 2 bases and 5 bases respectively, with 4 bases between them. The CDR3 DNA follows: TGTGCCAGCAGCTTACTCGACGAGCAGTACTTC. Amino acid sequence: CASSLLDEQYF.

The rearrangement joins TRBV18 to TRBJ2-1, with D possibly TRBD2 on 5 matching bases. This CDR3 spans 12 amino acids. Germline V CDR1 and CDR2: KGHSH, LQKENI. V shed 2 bases and J shed 6 bases, with 5 bases lying between them. The CDR3 DNA reads TGTGCCAGCTCACCAGCGGGCAATGAGCAGTTCTTC. Translated: CASSPAGNEQFF.

J is TRBJ2-3 and V is TRBV7-8; D gene uncertain. Germline V lookup: CDR1 SGHVS, CDR2 FQNEAQ. V dropped 5 bases and J dropped 3 bases, with 9 bases sitting between them. The CDR3 extends over 13 amino acids. CDR3 nucleotides: TGTGCCAGCAGCCCTACCCGGACAGATACGCAGTATTTT. Protein: CASSPTRTDTQYF.

Only one count was recorded for this clone. V is TRBV29-1 and J is TRBJ1-2; TRBD1 aligns across 7 bases. Unmatched junction bases numbered 15, after V lost 6 bases and J lost 8 bases. Germline values: CDR1 SQVTM, CDR2 ANQGSEA. CDR3 length: 14 residues. The CDR3 DNA sequence: TGCAGCGTAGCTTCCGACAGGGTTACTATGGGCTACACCTTC. This translates into CSVASDRVTMGYTF.

The genes are TRBV7-8 and TRBJ2-3; D gene unclear. V dropped 3 bases and J dropped 4 bases, with 8 bases sitting between them. The CDR3 covers 13 residues. Per the germline V gene, CDR1 is SGHVS and CDR2 is FQNEAQ. The DNA of the CDR3 is TGTGCCAGCAGCTTCAGATCCCCAGATACGCAGTATTTT. Protein: CASSFRSPDTQYF.

The chain carries TRBV7-9 and TRBJ2-2; no clear D gene. This CDR3 is 11 amino acids long. Germline V gene data show CDR1 as SEHNR and CDR2 as FQNEAQ (reference sequence). V was trimmed by 2 bases and J by 10 bases, leaving 5 bases between them. CDR3 residues: CASSLPQELFF. The CDR3 DNA sequence: TGTGCCAGCAGCTTACCCCAGGAGCTGTTTTTT.

The V and J genes are TRBV9 and TRBJ2-3; perhaps TRBD1 as D (6 bases). V was shortened by 4 bases and J by 4 bases, with 13 bases between the two germline ends. The CDR3 has 14 amino acids. Germline V lookup: CDR1 SGDLS, CDR2 YYNGEE. This CDR3 reads CASSLQTGSDTQYF. CDR3 nucleotides: TGTGCCAGCAGCCTTCAGACAGGATCAGATACGCAGTATTTT. The whole variable domain, filled in from reference TRBV9 and TRBJ2-3, reads DSGVTQTPKHLITATGQRVTLRCSPRSGDLSVYWYQQSLDQGLQFLIQYYNGEERAKGNILERFSAQQFPDLHSELNLSSLELGDSALYFCASSLQTGSDTQYFGPGTRLTVL.

The chain employs TRBV2 and TRBJ1-1, with D perhaps TRBD1 (5 bases). The CDR3 is 11 amino acids. Germline-derived CDR1 and CDR2 are SNHLY and FYNNEI. Between the trimmed V and J ends, which lost 6 bases and 4 bases, there was a span of 6 bases. CDR3 amino acids: CASSRVTEAFF. The DNA for the CDR3 is TGTGCCAGCAGCAGGGTCACTGAAGCTTTCTTT.

The J gene is TRBJ2-1, the V gene TRBV7-9; unclear D gene. The ends were cut back, 5 bases at V and 8 bases at J, with 22 bases in the middle. In germline, CDR1 is SEHNR, CDR2 FQNEAQ (reference sequence). The CDR3 runs 16 residues. CDR3 sequence reads: CASSTYTTRPFDEQFF. CDR3 bases: TGTGCCAGCAGCACCTACACGACTCGTCCCTTCGATGAGCAGTTCTTC.

This chain links TRBV7-9 with TRBJ2-7; 7 bases are a match to TRBD1. This CDR3 comprises 18 residues. The V gene end was trimmed by 0 bases and the J gene end by 3 bases; junction bases not matched to a gene: 14. Germline V gives CDR1 SEHNR, CDR2 FQNEAQ (reference sequence). CDR3 region: CASSLALTGGTDDYEQYF. The CDR3 nucleotides are TGTGCCAGCAGCTTAGCGCTAACGGGTGGGACAGACGACTACGAGCAGTACTTC.

The gene calls are TRBV6-5 and TRBJ2-2; weak D call: TRBD1 (6 bases). The V gene lost 6 bases and the J gene lost 7 bases, with 18 bases spanning the gap. The CDR3 is 15 residues long. Per germline, CDR1 MNHEY and CDR2 SVGAGI. The CDR3 DNA sequence: TGTGCCAGCAGACCCCCTCTGGGGGCGGGCGGGGAGCTGTTTTTT. Its translation: CASRPPLGAGGELFF.

The chain carries TRBV10-3 and TRBJ2-7; 7 bases map to TRBD2. V was clipped by 5 bases and J by 5 bases; unmatched bases: 9. This CDR3 is 14 amino acids long. Germline-derived CDR1 and CDR2 are ENHRY and SYGVKD. CDR3 sequence (DNA): TGTGCCATCAGTATCCGGGACTATCAGGACGAGCAGTACTTC. This codes for CAISIRDYQDEQYF.

Here the CDR3 reads CASSSDRGEYTEAFF. For the CDR3, the DNA is TGTGCCAGCAGCTCGGACAGGGGGGAATACACTGAAGCTTTCTTT. The rearrangement joins TRBV5-6 to TRBJ1-1; 10 bases align to TRBD1. J lost 3 bases, V lost 3 bases, and 5 bases had no gene match. The CDR3 sequence is 15 residues long. The germline V gene has CDR1 SGHDT and CDR2 YYEEEE.

The chain couples TRBV5-5 to TRBJ1-1, with 9 bases aligning to TRBD1. Germline values: CDR1 SGHKS, CDR2 YYEKEE (reference sequence). J lost 4 bases, V lost 5 bases, and 6 bases had no gene match. The CDR3 consists of 14 residues. CDR3 amino acids: CASRETGGGTEAFF. In DNA form, the CDR3 reads TGTGCCAGCAGGGAAACAGGGGGCGGCACTGAAGCTTTCTTT.